The clone carrying this TCR beta chain was seen a handful of times. Its specificity is unknown. The data stem from a study of CD8 T cells in ankylosing spondylitis. The CDR3 sequence is 15 residues long. The junction had 4 bases not matched to a gene; V was cut back by 3 bases and J by 2 bases. General study findings and limits: Disease-linked clones were CD8+ and relatively rare in peripheral blood. Matched ankylosing spondylitis synovial fluid reportedly contained a significantly enriched population of disease-linked clones. Prior literature has documented some motif variants in synovial fluid and blood from reactive arthritis. There was a TCR beta motif, made of several highly homologous variants, that appeared characteristic of ankylosing spondylitis blood.

Quantitative 5'-RACE with molecular barcodes produced the TCR beta libraries. MiXCR, run by TCRdb on the 5' RACE reads, gives a single entry per CDR3 protein. The sample carries more than 250,000 distinct CDR3 sequences, 6.5% to 10% recorded once. This sequence was found in a male donor with ankylosing spondylitis. The sample consisted of blood, either unsorted or a sorted T cell fraction (not recorded which). The chain carries TRBV12-3 or TRBV12-4 and TRBJ2-1, with TRBD1 matching over 7 bases. This CDR3 is CASSLETGTYNEQFF. The CDR3, as DNA: TGTGCCAGCAGTTTGGAGACAGGGACCTACAATGAGCAGTTCTTC.